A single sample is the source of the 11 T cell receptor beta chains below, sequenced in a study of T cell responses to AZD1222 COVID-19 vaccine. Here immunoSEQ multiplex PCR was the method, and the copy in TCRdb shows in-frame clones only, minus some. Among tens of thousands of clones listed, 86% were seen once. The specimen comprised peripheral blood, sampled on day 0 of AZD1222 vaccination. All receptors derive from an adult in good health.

The CDR3 DNA is TGTGCCACCAGTGAACTAAACAAAAACATTCAGTACTTC. Translating gives CATSELNKNIQYF. This rearrangement joins TRBV24-1 to TRBJ2-4; D call uncertain. Trimming took 4 bases from V and 3 from J, leaving 6 bases between them. Looked up from germline, CDR1 is KGHDR and CDR2 is SFDVKD. The CDR3 is made up of 13 amino acids.

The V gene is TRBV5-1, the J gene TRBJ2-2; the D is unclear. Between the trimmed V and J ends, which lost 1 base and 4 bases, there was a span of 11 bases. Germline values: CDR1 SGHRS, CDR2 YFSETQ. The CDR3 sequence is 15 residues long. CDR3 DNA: TGCGCCAGCAGCTTGCCCCAGACTCGCACCGGGGAGCTGTTTTTT. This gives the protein CASSLPQTRTGELFF.

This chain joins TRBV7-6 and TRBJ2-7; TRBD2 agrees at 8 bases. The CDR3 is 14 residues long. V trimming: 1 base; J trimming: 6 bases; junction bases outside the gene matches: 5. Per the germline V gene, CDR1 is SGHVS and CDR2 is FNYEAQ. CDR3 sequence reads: CASSLGAGVFEQYF. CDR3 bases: TGTGCCAGCAGCTTAGGAGCGGGAGTTTTCGAGCAGTACTTC.

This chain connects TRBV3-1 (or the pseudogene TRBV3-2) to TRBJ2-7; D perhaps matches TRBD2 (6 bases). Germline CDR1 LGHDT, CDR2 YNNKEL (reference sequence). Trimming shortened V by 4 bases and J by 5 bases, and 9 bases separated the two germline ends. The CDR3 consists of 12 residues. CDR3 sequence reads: CASSPEGHEQYF. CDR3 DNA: TGTGCCAGCAGCCCGGAGGGCCACGAGCAGTACTTC.

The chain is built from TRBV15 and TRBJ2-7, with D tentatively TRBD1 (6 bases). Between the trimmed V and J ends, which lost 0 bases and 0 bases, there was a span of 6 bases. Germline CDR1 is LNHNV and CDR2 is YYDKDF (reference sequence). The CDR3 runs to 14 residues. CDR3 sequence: CATSREGGSYEQYF. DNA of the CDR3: TGTGCCACCAGCAGAGAAGGGGGCTCCTACGAGCAGTACTTC.

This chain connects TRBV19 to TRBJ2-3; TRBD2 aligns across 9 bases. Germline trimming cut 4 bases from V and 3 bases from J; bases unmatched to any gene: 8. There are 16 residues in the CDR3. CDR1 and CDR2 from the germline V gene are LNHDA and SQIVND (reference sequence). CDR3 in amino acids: CASSTGASGVTDTQYF. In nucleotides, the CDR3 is TGTGCCAGTAGTACCGGGGCTAGCGGGGTTACAGATACGCAGTATTTT.

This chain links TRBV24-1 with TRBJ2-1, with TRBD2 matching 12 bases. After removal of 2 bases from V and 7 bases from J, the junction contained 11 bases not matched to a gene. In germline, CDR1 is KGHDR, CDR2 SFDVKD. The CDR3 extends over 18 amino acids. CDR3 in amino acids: CATSDWGEASGRGNEQFF. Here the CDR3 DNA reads TGTGCCACCAGTGATTGGGGTGAGGCTAGCGGGAGGGGAAATGAGCAGTTCTTC.

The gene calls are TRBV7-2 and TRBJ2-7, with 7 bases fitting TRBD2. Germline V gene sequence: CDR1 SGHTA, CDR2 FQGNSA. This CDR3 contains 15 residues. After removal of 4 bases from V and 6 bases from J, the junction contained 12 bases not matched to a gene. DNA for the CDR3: TGTGCCAGCAGCTCCTCCCGGGACTATGGGTTCGAGCAGTACTTC. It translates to CASSSSRDYGFEQYF.

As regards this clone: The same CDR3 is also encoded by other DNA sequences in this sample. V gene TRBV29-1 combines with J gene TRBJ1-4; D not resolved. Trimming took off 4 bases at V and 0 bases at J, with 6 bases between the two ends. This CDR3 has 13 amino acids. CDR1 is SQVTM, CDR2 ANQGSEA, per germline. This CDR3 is CSVGSTTNEKLFF. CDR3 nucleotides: TGCAGCGTTGGGAGTACAACTAATGAAAAACTGTTTTTT. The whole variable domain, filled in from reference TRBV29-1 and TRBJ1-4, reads SAVISQKPSRDICQRGTSLTIQCQVDSQVTMMFWYRQQPGQSLTLIATANQGSEATYESGFVIDKFPISRPNLTFSTLTVSNMSPEDSSIYLCSVGSTTNEKLFFGSGTQLSVL.

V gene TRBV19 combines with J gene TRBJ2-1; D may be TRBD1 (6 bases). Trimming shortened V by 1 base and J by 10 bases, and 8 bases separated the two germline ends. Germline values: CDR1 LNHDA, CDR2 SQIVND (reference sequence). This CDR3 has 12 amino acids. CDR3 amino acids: CASSIGTDEQFF. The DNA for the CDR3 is TGTGCCAGTAGTATAGGGACAGACGAGCAGTTCTTC.

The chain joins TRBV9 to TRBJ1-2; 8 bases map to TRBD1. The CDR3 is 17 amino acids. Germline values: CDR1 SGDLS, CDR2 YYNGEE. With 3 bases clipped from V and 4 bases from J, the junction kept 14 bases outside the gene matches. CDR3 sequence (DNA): TGTGCCAGCAGCGGCTCTGACAGGGGAACCCCGGGCTATGGCTACACCTTC. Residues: CASSGSDRGTPGYGYTF.